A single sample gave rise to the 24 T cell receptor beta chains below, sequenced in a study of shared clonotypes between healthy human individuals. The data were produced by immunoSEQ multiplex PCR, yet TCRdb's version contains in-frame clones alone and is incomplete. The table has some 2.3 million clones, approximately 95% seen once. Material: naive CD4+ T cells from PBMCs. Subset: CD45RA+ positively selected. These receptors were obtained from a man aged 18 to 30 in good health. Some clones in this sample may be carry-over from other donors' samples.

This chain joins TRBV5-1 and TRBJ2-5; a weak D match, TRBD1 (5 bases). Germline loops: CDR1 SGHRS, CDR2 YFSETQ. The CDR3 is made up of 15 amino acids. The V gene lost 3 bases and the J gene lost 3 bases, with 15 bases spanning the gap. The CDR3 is CASSSQGPREETQYF. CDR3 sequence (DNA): TGCGCCAGCAGCTCCCAGGGTCCCAGGGAAGAGACCCAGTACTTC.

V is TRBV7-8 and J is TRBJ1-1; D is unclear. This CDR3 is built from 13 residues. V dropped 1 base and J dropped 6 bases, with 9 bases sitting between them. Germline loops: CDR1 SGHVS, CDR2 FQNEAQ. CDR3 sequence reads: CASSLEPGAEAFF. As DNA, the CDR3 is TGTGCCAGCAGCTTAGAACCCGGGGCTGAAGCTTTCTTT.

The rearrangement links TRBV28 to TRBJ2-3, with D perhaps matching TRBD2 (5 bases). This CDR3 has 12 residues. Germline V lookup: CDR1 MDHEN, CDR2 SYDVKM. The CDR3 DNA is TGTTCCGGAGGCGGGAGCACAGATACGCAGTATTTT. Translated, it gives CSGGGSTDTQYF.

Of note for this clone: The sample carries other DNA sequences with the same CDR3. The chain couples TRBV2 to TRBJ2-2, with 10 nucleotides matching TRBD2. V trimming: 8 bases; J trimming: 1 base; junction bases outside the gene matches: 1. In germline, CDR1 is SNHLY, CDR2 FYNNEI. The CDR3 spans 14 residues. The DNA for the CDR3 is TGTGCCAGCTCTAGCGGGAGGAACACCGGGGAGCTGTTTTTT. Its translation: CASSSGRNTGELFF.

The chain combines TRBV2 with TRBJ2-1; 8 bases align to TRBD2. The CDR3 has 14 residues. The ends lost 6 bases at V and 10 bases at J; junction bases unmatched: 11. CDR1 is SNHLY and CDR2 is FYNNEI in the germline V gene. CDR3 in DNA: TGTGCCAGCAGGAAGGAGGGGCTAGCGGGCGAGCAGTTCTTC. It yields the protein CASRKEGLAGEQFF.

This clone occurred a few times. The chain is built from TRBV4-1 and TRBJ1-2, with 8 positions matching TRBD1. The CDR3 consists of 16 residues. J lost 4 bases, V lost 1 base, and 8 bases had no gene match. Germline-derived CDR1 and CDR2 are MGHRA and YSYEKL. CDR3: CASSQAHGQGFYGYTF. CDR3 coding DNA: TGCGCCAGCAGCCAAGCTCATGGACAGGGATTCTATGGCTACACCTTC.

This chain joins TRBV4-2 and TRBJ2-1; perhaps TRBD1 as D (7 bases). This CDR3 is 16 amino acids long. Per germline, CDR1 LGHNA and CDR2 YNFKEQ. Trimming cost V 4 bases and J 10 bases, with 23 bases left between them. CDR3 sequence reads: CASSPGVDRREAEQFF. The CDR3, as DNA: TGTGCCAGCAGCCCAGGCGTGGACAGGAGGGAAGCCGAGCAGTTCTTC.

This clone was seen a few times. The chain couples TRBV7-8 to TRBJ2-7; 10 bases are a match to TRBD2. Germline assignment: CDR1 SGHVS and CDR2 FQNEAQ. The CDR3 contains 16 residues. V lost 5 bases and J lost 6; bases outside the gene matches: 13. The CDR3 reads CASSTERWLAGAEQYF. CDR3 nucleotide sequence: TGTGCCAGCAGCACAGAGAGATGGCTAGCGGGGGCCGAGCAGTACTTC.

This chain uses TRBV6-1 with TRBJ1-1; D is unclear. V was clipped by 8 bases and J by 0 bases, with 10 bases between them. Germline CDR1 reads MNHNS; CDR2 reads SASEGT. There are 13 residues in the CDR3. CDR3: CASHPNLNTEAFF. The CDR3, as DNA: TGTGCCAGCCACCCGAATCTGAACACTGAAGCTTTCTTT.

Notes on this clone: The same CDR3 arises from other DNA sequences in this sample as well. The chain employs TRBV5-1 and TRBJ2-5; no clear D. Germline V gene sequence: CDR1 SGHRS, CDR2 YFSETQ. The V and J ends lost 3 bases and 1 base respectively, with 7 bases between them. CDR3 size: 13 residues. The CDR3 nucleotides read TGCGCCAGCAGCTCGGGCCCCCAAGAGACCCAGTACTTC. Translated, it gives CASSSGPQETQYF.

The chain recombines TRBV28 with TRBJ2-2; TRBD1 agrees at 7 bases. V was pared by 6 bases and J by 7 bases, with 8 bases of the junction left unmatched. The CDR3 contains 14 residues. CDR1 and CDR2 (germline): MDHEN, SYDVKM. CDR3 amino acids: CASSLTGDNGELFF. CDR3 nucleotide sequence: TGTGCCAGCAGCCTAACAGGGGATAACGGGGAGCTGTTTTTT.

The DNA of the CDR3 is TGTGCCAGCAGGAGGGGGCGGGTCGATACGCAGTATTTT. Encoded protein: CASRRGRVDTQYF. The chain joins TRBV2 to TRBJ2-3, with 7 bases fitting TRBD1. This CDR3 spans 13 amino acids. V lost 6 bases to trimming and J lost 6 bases; unmatched junction nucleotides: 6. Germline CDR1 SNHLY, CDR2 FYNNEI.

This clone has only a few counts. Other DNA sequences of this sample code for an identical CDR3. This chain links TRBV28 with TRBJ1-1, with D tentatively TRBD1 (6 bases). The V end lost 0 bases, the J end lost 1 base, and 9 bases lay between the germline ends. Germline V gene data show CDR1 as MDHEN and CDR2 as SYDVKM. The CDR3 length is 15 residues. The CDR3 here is CASSLWGRGNTEAFF. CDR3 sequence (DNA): TGTGCCAGCAGTTTATGGGGCAGGGGGAACACTGAAGCTTTCTTT.

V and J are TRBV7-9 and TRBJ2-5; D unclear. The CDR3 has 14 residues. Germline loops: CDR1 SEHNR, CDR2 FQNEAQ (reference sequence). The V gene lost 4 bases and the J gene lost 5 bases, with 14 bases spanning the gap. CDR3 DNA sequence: TGTGCCAGCAGCTCCCAGAACGCCGGGGAGACCCAGTACTTC. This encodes CASSSQNAGETQYF. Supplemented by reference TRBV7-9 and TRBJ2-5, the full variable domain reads DTGVSQNPRHKITKRGQNVTFRCDPISEHNRLYWYRQTLGQGPEFLTYFQNEAQLEKSRLLSDRFSAERPKGSFSTLEIQRTEQGDSAMYLCASSSQNAGETQYFGPGTRLLVL.

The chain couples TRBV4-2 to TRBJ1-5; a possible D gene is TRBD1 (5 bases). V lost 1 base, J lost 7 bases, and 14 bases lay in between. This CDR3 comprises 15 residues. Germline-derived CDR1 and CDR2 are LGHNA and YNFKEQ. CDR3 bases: TGTGCCAGCAGCCAAGGCCCCCAGGGCGGACAGCCCCAGCATTTT. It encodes CASSQGPQGGQPQHF.

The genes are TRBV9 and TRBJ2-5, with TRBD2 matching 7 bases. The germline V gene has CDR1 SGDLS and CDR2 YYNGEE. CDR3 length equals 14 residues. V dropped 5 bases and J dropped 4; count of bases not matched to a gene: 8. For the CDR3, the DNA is TGTGCCAGCAGTAGGGGAGGGGTAGGAGAGACCCAGTACTTC. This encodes CASSRGGVGETQYF. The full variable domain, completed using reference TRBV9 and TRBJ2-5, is DSGVTQTPKHLITATGQRVTLRCSPRSGDLSVYWYQQSLDQGLQFLIQYYNGEERAKGNILERFSAQQFPDLHSELNLSSLELGDSALYFCASSRGGVGETQYFGPGTRLLVL.

CDR3 loop: CASSFGTGGTEAFF. The CDR3, as DNA: TGTGCCAGCAGCTTTGGGACAGGGGGGACTGAAGCTTTCTTT. V and J are TRBV5-4 and TRBJ1-1; TRBD1 matches 11 bases. V lost 2 bases, J lost 5 bases, and 2 bases stayed unmatched. There are 14 residues in the CDR3. The germline gives CDR1 SGHNT, CDR2 YYREEE (reference sequence).

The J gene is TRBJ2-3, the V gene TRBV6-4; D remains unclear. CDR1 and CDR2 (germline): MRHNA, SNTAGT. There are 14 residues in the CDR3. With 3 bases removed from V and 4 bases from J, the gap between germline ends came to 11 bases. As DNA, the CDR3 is TGTGCCAGCAGTGAGACGGGTAGACCAGATACGCAGTATTTT. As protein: CASSETGRPDTQYF.

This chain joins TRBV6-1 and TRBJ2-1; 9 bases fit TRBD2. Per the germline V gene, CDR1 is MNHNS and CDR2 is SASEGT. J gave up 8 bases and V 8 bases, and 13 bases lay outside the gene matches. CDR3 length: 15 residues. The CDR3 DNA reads TGTGCCAGCCTTAAAATGATAGCGGGAGTTCATGAGCAGTTCTTC. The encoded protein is CASLKMIAGVHEQFF.

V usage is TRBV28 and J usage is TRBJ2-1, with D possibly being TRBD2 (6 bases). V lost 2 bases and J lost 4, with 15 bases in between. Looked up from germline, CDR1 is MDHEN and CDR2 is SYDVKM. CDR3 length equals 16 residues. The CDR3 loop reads CASSLGSAGKYNEQFF. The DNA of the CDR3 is TGTGCCAGCAGTTTAGGTTCGGCGGGAAAGTACAATGAGCAGTTCTTC.

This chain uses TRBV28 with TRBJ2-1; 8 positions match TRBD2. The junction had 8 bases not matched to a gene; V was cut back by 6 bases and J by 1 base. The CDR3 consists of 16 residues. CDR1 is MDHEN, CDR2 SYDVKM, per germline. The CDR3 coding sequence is TGTGCCAGCAGAGATGGGGCTAGCGGGTCCTACAATGAGCAGTTCTTC. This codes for CASRDGASGSYNEQFF.

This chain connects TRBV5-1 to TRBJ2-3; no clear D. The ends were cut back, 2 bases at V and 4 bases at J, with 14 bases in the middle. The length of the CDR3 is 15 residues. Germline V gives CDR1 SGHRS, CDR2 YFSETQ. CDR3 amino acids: CASSLGSKFPDTQYF. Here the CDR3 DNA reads TGCGCCAGCAGCTTAGGCAGTAAGTTCCCAGATACGCAGTATTTT.

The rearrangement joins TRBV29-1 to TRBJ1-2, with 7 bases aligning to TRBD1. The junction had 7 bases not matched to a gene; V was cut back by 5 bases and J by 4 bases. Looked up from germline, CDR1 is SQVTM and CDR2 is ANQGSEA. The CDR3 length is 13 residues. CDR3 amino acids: CSVSGQYVYGYTF. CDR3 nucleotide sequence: TGCAGCGTTTCGGGACAGTATGTCTATGGCTACACCTTC.

In nucleotides, the CDR3 is TGTGCCAGTAGTTTCGACTTTCCGGCGGACTATGGCTACACCTTC. It is translated as CASSFDFPADYGYTF. The rearrangement links TRBV19 to TRBJ1-2; D gene ambiguous. This CDR3 region has 15 residues. V gave up 5 bases and J gave up 3 bases, with 16 bases separating them. In germline, CDR1 is LNHDA, CDR2 SQIVND (reference sequence).